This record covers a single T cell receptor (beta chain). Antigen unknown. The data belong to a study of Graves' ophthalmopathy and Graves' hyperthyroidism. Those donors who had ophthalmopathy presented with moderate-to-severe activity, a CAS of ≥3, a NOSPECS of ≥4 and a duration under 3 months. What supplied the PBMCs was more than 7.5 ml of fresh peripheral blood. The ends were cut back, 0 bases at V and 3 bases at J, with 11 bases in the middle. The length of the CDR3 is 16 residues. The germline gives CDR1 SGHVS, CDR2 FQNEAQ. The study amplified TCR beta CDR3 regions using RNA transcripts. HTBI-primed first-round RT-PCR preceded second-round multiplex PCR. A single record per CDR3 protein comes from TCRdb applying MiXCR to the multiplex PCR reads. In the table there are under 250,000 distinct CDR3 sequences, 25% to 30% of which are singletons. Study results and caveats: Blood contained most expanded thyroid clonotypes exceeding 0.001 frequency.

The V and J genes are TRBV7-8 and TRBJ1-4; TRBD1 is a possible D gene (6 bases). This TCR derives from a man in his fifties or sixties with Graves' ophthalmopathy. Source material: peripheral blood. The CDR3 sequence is CASSLAGGRANEKLFF. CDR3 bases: TGTGCCAGCAGCTTAGCGGGGGGGCGGGCTAATGAAAAACTGTTTTTT.